A selection of T cell receptor beta chains follows, all from one sample in a study of blood T cell repertoires in COVID-19. The table came from immunoSEQ multiplex PCR; TCRdb's copy has only in-frame clones and leaves some out. Here the sample spans some 230,000 clones, about 80% being singletons. The sequenced sample was peripheral blood. All receptors derive from a woman aged 55-70 years with acute or convalescent COVID-19. CDR3s include the opening cysteine and the closing phenylalanine or tryptophan. D genes are given only for firm matches. Clone size, where shown, is once, few, many, or a class for clones that have expanded.

J gene: TRBJ2-2; D gene: TRBD1; clone size: NA; V gene: TRBV4-1; CDR3 protein: CASSPRGDRENTGELFF; CDR3 DNA: TGCGCCAGCAGCCCCCGGGGGGACAGGGAGAACACCGGGGAGCTGTTTTTT
J gene: TRBJ2-7; D gene: NA; clone size: NA; V gene: TRBV2; CDR3 protein: CASSRGGFYEQYF; CDR3 DNA: TGTGCCAGCAGCCGCGGGGGCTTCTACGAGCAGTACTTC
J gene: TRBJ2-1; D gene: TRBD2; clone size: NA; V gene: TRBV25-1; CDR3 protein: CASSGTSGGVQFF; CDR3 DNA: TGTGCCAGCAGCGGGACTAGCGGGGGGGTGCAGTTCTTC
J gene: TRBJ2-1; D gene: TRBD1; clone size: once; V gene: TRBV5-6; CDR3 protein: CASRYRDSGSHEQFF; CDR3 DNA: TGTGCCAGCAGGTACCGGGACAGTGGATCGCATGAGCAGTTCTTC
J gene: TRBJ2-1; D gene: TRBD2; clone size: NA; V gene: TRBV2; CDR3 protein: CASSLLAGGYNEQFF; CDR3 DNA: TGTGCCAGCAGTCTACTAGCGGGGGGGTACAATGAGCAGTTCTTC
J gene: TRBJ1-2; D gene: NA; clone size: NA; V gene: TRBV30; CDR3 protein: CAWRPDSGGGYTF; CDR3 DNA: TGTGCCTGGCGGCCCGACTCCGGCGGGGGCTACACCTTC
J gene: TRBJ1-5; D gene: NA; clone size: NA; V gene: TRBV30; CDR3 protein: CAWSRSNQPQHF; CDR3 DNA: TGTGCCTGGTCCCGTAGCAATCAGCCCCAGCATTTT
J gene: TRBJ2-3; D gene: NA; clone size: NA; V gene: TRBV9; CDR3 protein: CASSESHRPDTQYF; CDR3 DNA: TGTGCCAGCAGCGAGAGTCACAGACCAGATACGCAGTATTTT
J gene: TRBJ2-7; D gene: NA; clone size: NA; V gene: TRBV5-1; CDR3 protein: CASSLGQFRSYEQYF; CDR3 DNA: TGCGCCAGCAGCTTGGGTCAGTTTCGCTCCTACGAGCAGTACTTC
J gene: TRBJ1-2; D gene: NA; clone size: NA; V gene: TRBV5-4; CDR3 protein: CASSLVAGQRNYGYTF; CDR3 DNA: TGTGCCAGCAGCTTGGTGGCAGGACAAAGGAACTATGGCTACACCTTC
J gene: TRBJ1-1; D gene: NA; clone size: NA; V gene: TRBV2; CDR3 protein: CASSPPPGAEAFF; CDR3 DNA: TGTGCCAGCAGTCCGCCCCCCGGAGCTGAAGCTTTCTTT
J gene: TRBJ1-3; D gene: NA; clone size: once; V gene: TRBV6-6; CDR3 protein: CASSPPVTGLLPGNTIYF; CDR3 DNA: TGTGCCAGCAGTCCCCCCGTGACAGGATTGCTTCCCGGAAACACCATATATTTT
J gene: TRBJ1-4; D gene: NA; clone size: NA; V gene: TRBV11-2; CDR3 protein: CASSLTYWEKLFF; CDR3 DNA: TGTGCCAGCAGCCTTACTTATTGGGAAAAACTGTTTTTT
J gene: TRBJ2-5; D gene: TRBD2; clone size: once; V gene: TRBV15; CDR3 protein: CATSRGGTSGQETQYF; CDR3 DNA: TGTGCCACCAGCAGAGGCGGGACTAGCGGGCAAGAGACCCAGTACTTC